One and the same sample provided the 10 T cell receptor beta chains below, sequenced in a study of CD8 T cells in Susac syndrome. Random hexamers were used to reverse transcribe an amount of roughly 0.45 to 1 ug RNA. TCRdb independently ran MiXCR on the immunoSEQ multiplex PCR reads; one entry per CDR3 protein. The sample comprises 50,000 to 65,000 distinct CDR3 sequences, just over 90% of which are singletons, and 0.2% rests with the top ten. Sequencing used CD8+ T cells from PBMCs. Receptors were obtained from a human donor in good health.

This chain uses TRBV2 with TRBJ1-1, with 8 nucleotides matching TRBD1. Trimming removed 4 bases from V and 5 bases from J; junction bases left unmatched: 15. CDR1 is SNHLY and CDR2 is FYNNEI in the germline V gene. This CDR3 is built from 17 residues. The DNA for the CDR3 is TGTGCCAGCAGTGGCCCGGGGACAGGCTACAAAAGGACTGAAGCTTTCTTT. This codes for CASSGPGTGYKRTEAFF.

V and J are TRBV5-1 and TRBJ1-1; 7 nucleotides match TRBD1. This CDR3 has 16 residues. Trimming at V came to 3 bases and at J to 1 base, leaving 9 bases not matched to a gene. From germline, CDR1 is SGHRS and CDR2 YFSETQ. The CDR3 protein is CASSSPTDRRNTEAFF. The CDR3 coding sequence is TGCGCCAGCAGCTCACCAACGGACAGGAGGAACACTGAAGCTTTCTTT.

The chain uses TRBV9 and TRBJ2-1, with D unclear. The CDR3 totals 15 residues. The V end was cut by 0 bases, the J end by 4 bases, with 11 bases between. In germline, CDR1 is SGDLS, CDR2 YYNGEE. CDR3 residues: CASSVEDRRYNEQFF. The CDR3 DNA is TGTGCCAGCAGCGTAGAGGACCGAAGATACAATGAGCAGTTCTTC.

This clonotype appeared once. The V call is TRBV7-9, the J call TRBJ1-4; possible D gene TRBD1, 6 bases. Per the germline V gene, CDR1 is SEHNR and CDR2 is FQNEAQ (reference sequence). Trimming took off 4 bases at V and 2 bases at J, with 14 bases between the two ends. CDR3 size: 16 residues. CDR3 coding DNA: TGTGCCAGCAGCTCAGTGGGGGCAGGGACTAATGAAAAACTGTTTTTT. Its protein product is CASSSVGAGTNEKLFF.

The chain employs TRBV5-5 and TRBJ1-1; no clear D. V was clipped by 2 bases and J by 4 bases, with 15 bases between them. The length of the CDR3 is 15 residues. Germline CDR1 and CDR2: SGHKS and YYEKEE (reference sequence). The CDR3 sequence: CASSFLPYWGTEAFF. The CDR3 nucleotides are TGTGCCAGCAGCTTCCTCCCCTACTGGGGCACTGAAGCTTTCTTT.

V and J are TRBV27 and TRBJ2-7; D gene ambiguous. From germline, CDR1 is MNHEY and CDR2 SMNVEV (reference sequence). The CDR3 is made up of 14 amino acids. V lost 0 bases and J lost 0, with 6 bases in between. DNA for the CDR3: TGTGCCAGCAGTTTATCCGGCTACTCCTACGAGCAGTACTTC. This codes for CASSLSGYSYEQYF.

V and J are TRBV9 and TRBJ2-1; a weak D match, TRBD2 (6 bases). Germline V gene data show CDR1 as SGDLS and CDR2 as YYNGEE. The CDR3 sequence is 16 residues long. Trimming shortened V by 4 bases and J by 6 bases, and 20 bases separated the two germline ends. In nucleotides, the CDR3 is TGTGCCAGCAGCAACCGGGACTCCCGCCCCCTCAATGAGCAGTTCTTC. Residues: CASSNRDSRPLNEQFF.

The genes are TRBV4-3 and TRBJ1-1; D uncertain. The CDR3 has 18 residues. CDR1 LGHNA and CDR2 YSLEER come from the germline V gene. V lost 0 bases to trimming and J lost 0 bases, with 17 bases between them. CDR3 sequence: CASSQDIPIKAMNTEAFF. CDR3 DNA: TGCGCCAGCAGCCAAGATATCCCAATTAAGGCCATGAACACTGAAGCTTTCTTT.

V and J are TRBV5-1 and TRBJ1-1; the D is unclear. This CDR3 contains 14 residues. V dropped 2 bases and J dropped 7 bases, with 15 bases sitting between them. Looked up from germline, CDR1 is SGHRS and CDR2 is YFSETQ. CDR3: CASSLGRSIDEAFF. In nucleotides, the CDR3 is TGCGCCAGCAGCTTAGGCAGGTCTATTGATGAAGCTTTCTTT.

The genes are TRBV6-2 or TRBV6-3 and TRBJ2-2; D is ambiguous. CDR1 MNHEY and CDR2 SVGEGT come from the germline V gene. Trimming removed 6 bases from V and 7 bases from J, with 9 bases in between. The CDR3 is 12 residues long. As DNA, the CDR3 is TGTGCCAGCAGAGGCCTCCTCGGGGAGCTGTTTTTT. This encodes CASRGLLGELFF.